This T cell receptor beta chain was recovered during a study of spatial heterogeneity in lung cancer. TCRdb reprocessed the 5' RACE reads via MiXCR and lists one record per CDR3 protein. The sample has approximately 20,000 distinct CDR3 sequences; about 4.6% are singletons. Time point here: sample taken at primary tumor resection. In each case, whole RNA from tumor, nontumor lung or frozen PBMC was sequenced unsorted. Relative to its sample, this clonotype is medium-sized. Looked up from germline, CDR1 is SGHAT and CDR2 is FQNNGV. Deletions cut 4 bases from V and 1 base from J, with 13 bases between. The CDR3 totals 15 residues.

This receptor was taken from a male donor with early-stage non-small cell lung cancer. Sequencing was performed on PBMCs, taken at surgery. The V and J genes are TRBV11-2 and TRBJ2-5, with D perhaps matching TRBD1 or TRBD2 (5 bases each). CDR3 amino acids: CASSSSGSSQETQYF. The CDR3, as DNA: TGTGCCAGCAGCTCCTCAGGGAGTAGCCAAGAGACCCAGTACTTC. The whole variable domain, filled in from reference TRBV11-2 and TRBJ2-5, reads EAGVAQSPRYKIIEKRQSVAFWCNPISGHATLYWYQQILGQGPKLLIQFQNNGVVDDSQLPKDRFSAERLKGVDSTLKIQPAKLEDSAVYLCASSSSGSSQETQYFGPGTRLLVL.